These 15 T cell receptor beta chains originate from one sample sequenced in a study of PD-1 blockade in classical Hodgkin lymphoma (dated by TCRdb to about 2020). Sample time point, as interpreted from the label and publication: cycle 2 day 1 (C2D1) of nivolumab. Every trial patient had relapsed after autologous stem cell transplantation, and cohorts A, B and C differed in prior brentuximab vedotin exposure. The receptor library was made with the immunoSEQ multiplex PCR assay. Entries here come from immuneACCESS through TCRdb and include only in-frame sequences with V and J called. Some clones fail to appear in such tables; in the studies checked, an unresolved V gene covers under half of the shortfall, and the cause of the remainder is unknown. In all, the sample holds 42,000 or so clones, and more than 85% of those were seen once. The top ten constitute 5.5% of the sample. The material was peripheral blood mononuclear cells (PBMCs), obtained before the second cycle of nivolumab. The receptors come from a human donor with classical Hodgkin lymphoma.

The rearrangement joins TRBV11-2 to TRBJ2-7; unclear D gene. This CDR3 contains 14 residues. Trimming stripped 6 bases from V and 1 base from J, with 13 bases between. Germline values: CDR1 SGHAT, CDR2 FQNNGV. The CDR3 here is CASRKLGTSYEQYF. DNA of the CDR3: TGTGCCAGCAGAAAACTGGGCACTTCCTACGAGCAGTACTTC. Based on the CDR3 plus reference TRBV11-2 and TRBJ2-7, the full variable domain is EAGVAQSPRYKIIEKRQSVAFWCNPISGHATLYWYQQILGQGPKLLIQFQNNGVVDDSQLPKDRFSAERLKGVDSTLKIQPAKLEDSAVYLCASRKLGTSYEQYFGPGTRLTVT.

The CDR3 DNA reads as TGTGCCAGCCAACTTTCCCTTAGCTCCTACGAGCAGTACTTC. It yields the protein CASQLSLSSYEQYF. V gene TRBV6-5 combines with J gene TRBJ2-7; D remains ambiguous. Trimming removed 8 bases at V and 0 bases at J, with 14 bases between. Germline CDR1 reads MNHEY; CDR2 reads SVGAGI. The CDR3 has 14 residues.

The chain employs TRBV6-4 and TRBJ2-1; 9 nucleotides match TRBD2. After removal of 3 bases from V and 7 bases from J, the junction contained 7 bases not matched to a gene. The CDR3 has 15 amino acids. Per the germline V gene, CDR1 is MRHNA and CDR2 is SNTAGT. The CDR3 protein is CASSEAGGPGNEQFF. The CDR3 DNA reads TGTGCCAGCAGTGAGGCGGGGGGGCCGGGTAATGAGCAGTTCTTC.

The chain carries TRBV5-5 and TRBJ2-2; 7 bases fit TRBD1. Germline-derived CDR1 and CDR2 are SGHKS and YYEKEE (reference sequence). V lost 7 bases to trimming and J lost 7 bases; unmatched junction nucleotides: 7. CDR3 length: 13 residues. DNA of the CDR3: TGTGCCAGCTACAGGGGATACGACGGGGAGCTGTTTTTT. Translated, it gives CASYRGYDGELFF.

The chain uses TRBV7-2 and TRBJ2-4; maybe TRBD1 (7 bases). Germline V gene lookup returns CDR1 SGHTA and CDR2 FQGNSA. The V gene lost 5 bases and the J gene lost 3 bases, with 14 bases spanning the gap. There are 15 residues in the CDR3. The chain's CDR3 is CASSPEGQFKNIQYF. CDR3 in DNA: TGTGCCAGCAGCCCGGAGGGACAGTTCAAAAACATTCAGTACTTC.

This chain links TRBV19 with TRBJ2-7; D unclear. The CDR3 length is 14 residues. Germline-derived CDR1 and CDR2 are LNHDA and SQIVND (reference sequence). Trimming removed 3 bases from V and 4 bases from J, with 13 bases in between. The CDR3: CASSITKRSYEQYF. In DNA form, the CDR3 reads TGTGCCAGTAGTATTACCAAGAGAAGTTACGAGCAGTACTTC.

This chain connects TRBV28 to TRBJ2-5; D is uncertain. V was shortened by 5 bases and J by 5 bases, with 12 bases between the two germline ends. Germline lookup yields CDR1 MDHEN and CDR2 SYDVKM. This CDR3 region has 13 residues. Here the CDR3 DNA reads TGTGCCAGCAGTCCTGGCCCCTGGGAGACCCAGTACTTC. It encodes CASSPGPWETQYF.

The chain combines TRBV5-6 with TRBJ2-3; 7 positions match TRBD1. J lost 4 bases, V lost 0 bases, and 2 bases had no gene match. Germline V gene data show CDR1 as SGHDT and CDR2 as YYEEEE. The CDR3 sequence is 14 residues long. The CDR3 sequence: CASSLDQGADTQYF. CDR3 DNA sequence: TGTGCCAGCAGCTTGGATCAGGGGGCAGATACGCAGTATTTT.

CDR3 region: CASTNGVTGELFF. The CDR3 DNA is TGTGCCAGCACTAATGGGGTCACCGGGGAGCTGTTTTTT. The chain combines TRBV7-6 with TRBJ2-2; D uncertain. V was clipped by 7 bases and J by 4 bases, with 10 bases between them. Germline values: CDR1 SGHVS, CDR2 FNYEAQ. The CDR3 length is 13 residues.

CDR3: CASSFSPGGTQYF. In DNA, the CDR3 is TGTGCCAGCAGTTTCTCACCCGGTGGGACCCAGTACTTC. The gene calls are TRBV28 and TRBJ2-5; the D is unclear. CDR1 and CDR2 (germline): MDHEN, SYDVKM. The CDR3 consists of 13 residues. The V end was cut by 3 bases, the J end by 7 bases, with 12 bases between.

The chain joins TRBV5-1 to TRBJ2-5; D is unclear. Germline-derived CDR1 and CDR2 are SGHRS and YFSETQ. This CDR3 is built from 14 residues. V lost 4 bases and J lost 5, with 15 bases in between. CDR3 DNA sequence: TGCGCCAGCAGCCCCGCCGGACCTGCGGAGACCCAGTACTTC. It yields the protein CASSPAGPAETQYF. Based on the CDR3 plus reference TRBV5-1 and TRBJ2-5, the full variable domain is KAGVTQTPRYLIKTRGQQVTLSCSPISGHRSVSWYQQTPGQGLQFLFEYFSETQRNKGNFPGRFSGRQFSNSRSEMNVSTLELGDSALYLCASSPAGPAETQYFGPGTRLLVL.

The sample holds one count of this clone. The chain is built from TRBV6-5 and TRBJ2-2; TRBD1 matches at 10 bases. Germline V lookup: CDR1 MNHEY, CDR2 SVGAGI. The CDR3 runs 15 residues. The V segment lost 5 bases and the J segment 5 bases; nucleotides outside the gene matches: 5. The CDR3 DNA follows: TGTGCCAGCAGTCGACAGGGGGCGCGGACCGGGGAGCTGTTTTTT. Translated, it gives CASSRQGARTGELFF.

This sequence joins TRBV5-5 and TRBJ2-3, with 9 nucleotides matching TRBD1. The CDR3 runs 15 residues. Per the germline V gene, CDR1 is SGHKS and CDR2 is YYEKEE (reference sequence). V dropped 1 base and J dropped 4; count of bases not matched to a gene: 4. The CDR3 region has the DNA TGTGCCAGCAGCTTGACAGGGGGCTGGGCAGATACGCAGTATTTT. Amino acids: CASSLTGGWADTQYF.

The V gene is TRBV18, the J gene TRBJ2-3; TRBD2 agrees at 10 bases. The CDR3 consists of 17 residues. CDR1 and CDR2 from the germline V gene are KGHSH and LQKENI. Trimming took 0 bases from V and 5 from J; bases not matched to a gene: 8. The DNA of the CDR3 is TGTGCCAGCTCACCACCGAGGCTAGCGGGAGTTGGAGATACGCAGTATTTT. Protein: CASSPPRLAGVGDTQYF. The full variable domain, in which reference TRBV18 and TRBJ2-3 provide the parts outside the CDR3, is NAGVMQNPRHLVRRRGQEARLRCSPMKGHSHVYWYRQLPEEGLKFMVYLQKENIIDESGMPKERFSAEFPKEGPSILRIQQVVRGDSAAYFCASSPPRLAGVGDTQYFGPGTRLTVL.

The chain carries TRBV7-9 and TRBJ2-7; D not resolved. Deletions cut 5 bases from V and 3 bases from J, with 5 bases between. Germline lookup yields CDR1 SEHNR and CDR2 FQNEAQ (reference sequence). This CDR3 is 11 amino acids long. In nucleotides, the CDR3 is TGTGCCAGCAGCCTAGACTACGAGCAGTACTTC. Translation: CASSLDYEQYF.